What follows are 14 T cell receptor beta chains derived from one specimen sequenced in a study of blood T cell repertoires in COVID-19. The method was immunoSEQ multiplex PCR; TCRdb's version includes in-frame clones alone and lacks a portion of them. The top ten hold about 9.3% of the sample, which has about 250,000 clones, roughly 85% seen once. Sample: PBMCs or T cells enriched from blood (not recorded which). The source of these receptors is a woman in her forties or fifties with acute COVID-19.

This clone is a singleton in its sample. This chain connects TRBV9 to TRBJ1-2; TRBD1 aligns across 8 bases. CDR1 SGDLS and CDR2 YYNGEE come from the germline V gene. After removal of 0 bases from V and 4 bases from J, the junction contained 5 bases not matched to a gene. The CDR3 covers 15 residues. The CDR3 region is CASSVGTGGVYGYTF. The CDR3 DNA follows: TGTGCCAGCAGCGTAGGTACAGGGGGGGTCTATGGCTACACCTTC. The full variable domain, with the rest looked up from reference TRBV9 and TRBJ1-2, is DSGVTQTPKHLITATGQRVTLRCSPRSGDLSVYWYQQSLDQGLQFLIQYYNGEERAKGNILERFSAQQFPDLHSELNLSSLELGDSALYFCASSVGTGGVYGYTFGSGTRLTVV.

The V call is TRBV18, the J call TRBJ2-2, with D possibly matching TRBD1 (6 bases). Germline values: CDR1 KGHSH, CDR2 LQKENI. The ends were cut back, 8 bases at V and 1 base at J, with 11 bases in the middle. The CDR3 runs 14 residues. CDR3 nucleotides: TGTGCCAGCACCGACAGGAGGAACACCGGGGAGCTGTTTTTT. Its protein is CASTDRRNTGELFF.

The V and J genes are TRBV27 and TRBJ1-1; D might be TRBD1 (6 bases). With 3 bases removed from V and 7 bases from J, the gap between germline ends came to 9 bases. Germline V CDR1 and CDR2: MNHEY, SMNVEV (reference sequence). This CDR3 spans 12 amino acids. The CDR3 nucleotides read TGTGCCAGCAGTTTCAGGGGTGGTGAAGCTTTCTTT. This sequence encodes CASSFRGGEAFF.

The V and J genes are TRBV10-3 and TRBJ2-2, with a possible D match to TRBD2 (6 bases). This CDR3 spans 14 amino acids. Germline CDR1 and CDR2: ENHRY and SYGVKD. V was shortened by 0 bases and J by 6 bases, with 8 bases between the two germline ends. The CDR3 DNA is TGTGCCATCAGTGAGTCGTGGGAGGCCGGGGAGCTGTTTTTT. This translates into CAISESWEAGELFF.

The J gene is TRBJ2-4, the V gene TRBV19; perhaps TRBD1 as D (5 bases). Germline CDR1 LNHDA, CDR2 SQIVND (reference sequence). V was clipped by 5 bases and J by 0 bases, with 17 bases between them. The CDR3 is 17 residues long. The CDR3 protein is CASSPRQIIKAKNIQYF. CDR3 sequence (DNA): TGTGCCAGTAGTCCCCGACAGATAATAAAAGCCAAAAACATTCAGTACTTC.

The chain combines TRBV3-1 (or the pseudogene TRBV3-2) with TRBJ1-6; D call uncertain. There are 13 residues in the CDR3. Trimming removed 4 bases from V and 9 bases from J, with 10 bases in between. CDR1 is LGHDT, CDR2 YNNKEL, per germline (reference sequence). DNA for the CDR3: TGTGCCAGCAGCCCAACTCCCCCTTCACCCCTCCACTTT. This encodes CASSPTPPSPLHF.

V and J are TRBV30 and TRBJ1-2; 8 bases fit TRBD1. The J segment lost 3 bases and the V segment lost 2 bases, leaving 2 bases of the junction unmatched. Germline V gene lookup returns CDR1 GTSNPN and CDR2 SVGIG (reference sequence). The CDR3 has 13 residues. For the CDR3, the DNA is TGTGCCTGGAGTCAGGACAGGGACTATGGCTACACCTTC. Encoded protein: CAWSQDRDYGYTF.

The CDR3 protein is CASGSGGLGEETQYF. The CDR3 DNA reads TGTGCCAGCGGCTCGGGGGGGCTTGGTGAAGAGACCCAGTACTTC. V is TRBV9 and J is TRBJ2-5; TRBD2 matches 8 bases. This CDR3 region has 15 residues. V was clipped by 7 bases and J by 3 bases; unmatched bases: 11. Germline CDR1 reads SGDLS; CDR2 reads YYNGEE.

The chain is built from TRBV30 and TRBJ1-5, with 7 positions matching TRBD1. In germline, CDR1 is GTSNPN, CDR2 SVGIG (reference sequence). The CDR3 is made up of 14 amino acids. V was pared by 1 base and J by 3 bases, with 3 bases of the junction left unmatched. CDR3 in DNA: TGTGCCTGGAGTGGGGGGACAGACAATCAGCCCCAGCATTTT. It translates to CAWSGGTDNQPQHF. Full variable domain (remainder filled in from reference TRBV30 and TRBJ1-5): SQTIHQWPATLVQPVGSPLSLECTVEGTSNPNLYWYRQAAGRGLQLLFYSVGIGQISSEVPQNLSASRPQDRQFILSSKKLLLSDSGFYLCAWSGGTDNQPQHFGDGTRLSIL.

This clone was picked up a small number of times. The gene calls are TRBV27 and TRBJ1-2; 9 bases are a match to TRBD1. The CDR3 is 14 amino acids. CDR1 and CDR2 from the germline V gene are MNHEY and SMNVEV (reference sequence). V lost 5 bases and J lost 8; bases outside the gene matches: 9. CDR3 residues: CASSGDRDREGYTF. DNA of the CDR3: TGTGCCAGCAGTGGGGACCGGGACAGGGAGGGCTACACCTTC.

The CDR3 DNA reads as TGTGCCAGTAGTATCCCGGGACAGGAATATGGCTACACCTTC. Residues: CASSIPGQEYGYTF. The V gene is TRBV19, the J gene TRBJ1-2, with 8 bases that match TRBD1. With 3 bases clipped from V and 5 bases from J, the junction kept 5 bases outside the gene matches. The CDR3 is made up of 14 amino acids. Per germline, CDR1 LNHDA and CDR2 SQIVND (reference sequence).

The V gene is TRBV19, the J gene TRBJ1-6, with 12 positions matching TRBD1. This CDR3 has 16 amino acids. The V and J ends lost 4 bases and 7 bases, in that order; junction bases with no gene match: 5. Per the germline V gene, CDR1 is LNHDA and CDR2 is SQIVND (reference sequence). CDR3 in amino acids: CASSTGQGASNSPLHF. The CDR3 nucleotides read TGTGCCAGTAGTACGGGACAGGGGGCTTCGAATTCACCCCTCCACTTT.

The CDR3 sequence: CASSASGSEKLFF. In DNA form, the CDR3 reads TGTGCCAGCAGTGCCAGCGGAAGTGAAAAACTGTTTTTT. The chain links TRBV7-9 to TRBJ1-4; D unresolved. This CDR3 is 13 amino acids long. V was clipped by 6 bases and J by 7 bases, with 12 bases between them. CDR1 SEHNR and CDR2 FQNEAQ come from the germline V gene (reference sequence).

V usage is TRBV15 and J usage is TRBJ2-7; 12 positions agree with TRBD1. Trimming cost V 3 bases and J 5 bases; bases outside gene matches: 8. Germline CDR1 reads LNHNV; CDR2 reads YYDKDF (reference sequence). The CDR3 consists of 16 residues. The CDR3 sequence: CATSRGGTGGLDEQYF. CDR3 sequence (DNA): TGTGCCACCAGCAGGGGGGGGACAGGGGGCCTCGACGAGCAGTACTTC. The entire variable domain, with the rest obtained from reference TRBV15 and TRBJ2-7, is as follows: DAMVIQNPRYQVTQFGKPVTLSCSQTLNHNVMYWYQQKSSQAPKLLFHYYDKDFNNEADTPDNFQSRRPNTSFCFLDIRSPGLGDTAMYLCATSRGGTGGLDEQYFGPGTRLTVT.